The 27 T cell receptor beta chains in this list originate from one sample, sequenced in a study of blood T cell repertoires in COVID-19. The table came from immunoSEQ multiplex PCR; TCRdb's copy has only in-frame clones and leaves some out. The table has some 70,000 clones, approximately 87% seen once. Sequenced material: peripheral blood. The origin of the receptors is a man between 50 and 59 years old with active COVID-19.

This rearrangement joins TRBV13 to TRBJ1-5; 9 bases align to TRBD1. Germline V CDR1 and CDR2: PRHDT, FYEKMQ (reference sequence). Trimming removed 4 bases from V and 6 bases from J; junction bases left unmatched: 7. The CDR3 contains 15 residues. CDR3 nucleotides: TGTGCCAGCAGCTCGGGACAGGGTGTTCTTCAGCCCCAGCATTTT. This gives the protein CASSSGQGVLQPQHF. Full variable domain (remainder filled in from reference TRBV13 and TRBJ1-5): AAGVIQSPRHLIKEKRETATLKCYPIPRHDTVYWYQQGPGQDPQFLISFYEKMQSDKGSIPDRFSAQQFSDYHSELNMSSLELGDSALYFCASSSGQGVLQPQHFGDGTRLSIL.

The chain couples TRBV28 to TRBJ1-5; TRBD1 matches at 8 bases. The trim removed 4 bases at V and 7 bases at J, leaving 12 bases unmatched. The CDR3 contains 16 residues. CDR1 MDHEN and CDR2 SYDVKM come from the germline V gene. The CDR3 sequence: CASSSTDRAPRQPQHF. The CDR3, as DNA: TGTGCCAGCAGTTCCACGGACAGGGCCCCGAGGCAGCCCCAGCATTTT.

The CDR3: CASSPRSGQITDTQYF. CDR3 DNA sequence: TGTGCCAGCAGCCCCCGGTCGGGACAGATAACAGATACGCAGTATTTT. The chain links TRBV9 to TRBJ2-3, with 7 bases identical to TRBD1. Germline V gives CDR1 SGDLS, CDR2 YYNGEE. This CDR3 spans 16 amino acids. J was trimmed by 3 bases and V by 4 bases; bases with no gene match: 11.

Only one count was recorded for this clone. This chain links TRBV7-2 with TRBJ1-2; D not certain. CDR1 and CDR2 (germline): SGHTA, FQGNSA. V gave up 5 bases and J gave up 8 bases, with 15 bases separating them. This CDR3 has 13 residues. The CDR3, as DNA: TGTGCCAGCAGCCTCACCCCGGTGAGAGGCTACACCTTC. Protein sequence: CASSLTPVRGYTF.

CDR3: CASSLQTGPNTEAFF. CDR3 DNA: TGCGCCAGCAGCCTCCAGACAGGGCCGAACACTGAAGCTTTCTTT. The chain recombines TRBV5-1 with TRBJ1-1, with 7 bases that match TRBD1. Germline CDR1 SGHRS, CDR2 YFSETQ. The V segment lost 4 bases and the J segment 1 base; nucleotides outside the gene matches: 7. The CDR3 is 15 amino acids.

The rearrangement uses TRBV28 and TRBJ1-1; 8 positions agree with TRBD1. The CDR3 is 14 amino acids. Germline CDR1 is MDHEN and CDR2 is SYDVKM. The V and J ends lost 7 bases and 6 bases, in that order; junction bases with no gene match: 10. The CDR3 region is CASTVDRGSAEAFF. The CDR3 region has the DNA TGTGCCAGCACCGTCGACAGGGGCTCAGCTGAAGCTTTCTTT.

CDR3 nucleotide sequence: TGCGCCACCGCCCGTACTAGTGTAGATGAGCAGTTCTTC. The encoded protein is CATARTSVDEQFF. The chain recombines TRBV5-1 with TRBJ2-1; D is perhaps TRBD2 (5 bases). Trimming shortened V by 9 bases and J by 8 bases, and 18 bases separated the two germline ends. From germline, CDR1 is SGHRS and CDR2 YFSETQ. This CDR3 is built from 13 residues.

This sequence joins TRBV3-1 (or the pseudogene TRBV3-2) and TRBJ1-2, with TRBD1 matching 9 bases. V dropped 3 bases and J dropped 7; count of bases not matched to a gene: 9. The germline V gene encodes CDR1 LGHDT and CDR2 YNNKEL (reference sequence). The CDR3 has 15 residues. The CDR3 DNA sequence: TGTGCCAGCAGCCAGAGCGGGACAGGGAATTCTGGCTACACCTTC. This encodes CASSQSGTGNSGYTF.

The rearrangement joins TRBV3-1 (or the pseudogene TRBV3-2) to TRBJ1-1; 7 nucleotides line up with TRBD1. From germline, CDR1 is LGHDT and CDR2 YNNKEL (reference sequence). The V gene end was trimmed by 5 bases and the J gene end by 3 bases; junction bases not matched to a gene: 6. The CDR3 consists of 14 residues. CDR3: CASSNRGKDTEAFF. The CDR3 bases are TGTGCCAGCAGCAACAGGGGTAAGGACACTGAAGCTTTCTTT.

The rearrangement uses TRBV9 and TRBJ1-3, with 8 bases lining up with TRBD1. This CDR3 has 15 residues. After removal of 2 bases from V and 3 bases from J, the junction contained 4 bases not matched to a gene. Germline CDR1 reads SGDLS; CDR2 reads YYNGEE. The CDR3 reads CASSVEQGGGNTIYF. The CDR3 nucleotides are TGTGCCAGCAGCGTCGAACAGGGGGGTGGAAACACCATATATTTT.

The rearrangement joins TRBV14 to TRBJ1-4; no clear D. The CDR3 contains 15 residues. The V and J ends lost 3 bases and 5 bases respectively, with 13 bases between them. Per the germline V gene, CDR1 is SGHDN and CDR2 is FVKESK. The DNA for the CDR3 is TGTGCCAGCAGCCAGCCGAACAGCCGGAATGAAAAACTGTTTTTT. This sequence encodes CASSQPNSRNEKLFF.

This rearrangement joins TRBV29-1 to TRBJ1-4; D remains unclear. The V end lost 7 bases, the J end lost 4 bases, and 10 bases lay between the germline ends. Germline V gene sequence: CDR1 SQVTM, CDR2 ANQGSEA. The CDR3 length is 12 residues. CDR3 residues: CSGRGDNEKLFF. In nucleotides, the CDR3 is TGCAGCGGGCGGGGAGATAATGAAAAACTGTTTTTT.

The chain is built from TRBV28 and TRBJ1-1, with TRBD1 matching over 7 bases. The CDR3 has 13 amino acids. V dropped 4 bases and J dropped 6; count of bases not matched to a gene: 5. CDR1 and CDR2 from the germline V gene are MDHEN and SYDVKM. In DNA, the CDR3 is TGTGCCAGCAGTTCGGCAGGGGGTCCTGAAGCTTTCTTT. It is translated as CASSSAGGPEAFF.

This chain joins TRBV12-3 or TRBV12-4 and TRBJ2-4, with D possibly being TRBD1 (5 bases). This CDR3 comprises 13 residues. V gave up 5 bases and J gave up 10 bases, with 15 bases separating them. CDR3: CASSPLAAGIQYF. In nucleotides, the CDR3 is TGTGCCAGCAGTCCATTGGCGGCAGGGATTCAGTACTTC.

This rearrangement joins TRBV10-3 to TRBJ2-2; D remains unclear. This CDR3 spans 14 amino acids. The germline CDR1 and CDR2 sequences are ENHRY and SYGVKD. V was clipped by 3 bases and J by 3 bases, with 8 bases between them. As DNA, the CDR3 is TGTGCCATCAGTGACGGCGGAGACACCGGGGAGCTGTTTTTT. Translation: CAISDGGDTGELFF.

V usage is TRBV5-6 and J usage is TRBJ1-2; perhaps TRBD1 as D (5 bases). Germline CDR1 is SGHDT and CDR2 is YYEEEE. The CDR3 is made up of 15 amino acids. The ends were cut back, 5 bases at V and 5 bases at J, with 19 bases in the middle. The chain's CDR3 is CASRWAGFPLYGYTF. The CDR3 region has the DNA TGTGCCAGCAGATGGGCAGGGTTCCCTCTTTATGGCTACACCTTC.

The CDR3 loop reads CASSPGGMGQFGNTQYF. The CDR3 region has the DNA TGTGCCAGCAGCCCAGGGGGGATGGGACAGTTTGGGAATACGCAGTATTTT. This rearrangement joins TRBV7-2 to TRBJ2-3, with D tentatively TRBD1 (7 bases). Germline CDR1 SGHTA, CDR2 FQGNSA. The CDR3 runs to 17 residues. Trimming took 5 bases from V and 7 from J, leaving 25 bases between them.

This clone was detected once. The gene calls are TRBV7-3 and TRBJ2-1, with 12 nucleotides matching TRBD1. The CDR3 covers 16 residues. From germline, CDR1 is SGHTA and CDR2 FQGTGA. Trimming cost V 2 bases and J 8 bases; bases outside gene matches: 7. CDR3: CASSLVLGTGGHEQFF. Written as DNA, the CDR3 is TGTGCCAGCAGCTTAGTCTTAGGGACAGGGGGCCATGAGCAGTTCTTC.

CDR3 sequence (DNA): TGTGCCAGCATCTCCCAGGGGGCAAGTGTAGACGAGCAGTACTTC. Translation gives CASISQGASVDEQYF. The gene calls are TRBV28 and TRBJ2-7, with TRBD1 matching 8 bases. Germline CDR1 is MDHEN and CDR2 is SYDVKM. Trimming took 7 bases from V and 5 from J; bases not matched to a gene: 13. The CDR3 covers 15 residues.

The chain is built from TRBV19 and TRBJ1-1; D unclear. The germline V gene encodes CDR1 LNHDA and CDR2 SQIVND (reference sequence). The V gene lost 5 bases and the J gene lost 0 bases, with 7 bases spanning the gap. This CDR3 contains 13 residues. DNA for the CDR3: TGTGCCAGTAGTTGGAGCATGAACACTGAAGCTTTCTTT. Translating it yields CASSWSMNTEAFF.

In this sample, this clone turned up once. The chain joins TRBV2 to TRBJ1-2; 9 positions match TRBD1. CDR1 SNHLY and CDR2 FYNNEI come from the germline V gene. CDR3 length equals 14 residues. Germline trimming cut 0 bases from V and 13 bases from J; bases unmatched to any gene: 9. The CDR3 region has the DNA TGTGCCAGCAGTGAAGCTCTCGGGACAGGGCCTTCCACCTTC. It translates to CASSEALGTGPSTF.

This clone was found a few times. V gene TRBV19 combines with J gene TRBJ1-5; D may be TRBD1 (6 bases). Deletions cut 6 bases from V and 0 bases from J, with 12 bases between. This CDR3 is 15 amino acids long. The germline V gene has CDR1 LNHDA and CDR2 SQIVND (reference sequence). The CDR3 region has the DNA TGTGCCAGTAGCAAGTGGGGACATAGCAATCAGCCCCAGCATTTT. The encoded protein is CASSKWGHSNQPQHF.

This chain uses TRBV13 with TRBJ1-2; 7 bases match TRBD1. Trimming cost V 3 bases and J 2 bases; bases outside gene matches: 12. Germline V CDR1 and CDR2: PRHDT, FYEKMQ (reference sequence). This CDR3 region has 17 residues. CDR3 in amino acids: CASSFRTGGAGNYGYTF. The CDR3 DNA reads TGTGCCAGCAGCTTCCGGACAGGTGGGGCGGGAAACTATGGCTACACCTTC.

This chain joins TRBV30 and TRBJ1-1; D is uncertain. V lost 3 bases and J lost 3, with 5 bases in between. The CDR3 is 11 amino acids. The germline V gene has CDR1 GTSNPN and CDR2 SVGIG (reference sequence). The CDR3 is CAWSSYTEAFF. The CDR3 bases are TGTGCCTGGAGCTCTTACACTGAAGCTTTCTTT.

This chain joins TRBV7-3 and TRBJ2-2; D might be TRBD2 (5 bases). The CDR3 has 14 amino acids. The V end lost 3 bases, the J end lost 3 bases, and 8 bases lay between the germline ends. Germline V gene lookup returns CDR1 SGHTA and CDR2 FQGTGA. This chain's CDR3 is CASSFPGYTGELFF. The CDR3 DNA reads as TGTGCCAGCAGCTTCCCGGGGTACACCGGGGAGCTGTTTTTT.

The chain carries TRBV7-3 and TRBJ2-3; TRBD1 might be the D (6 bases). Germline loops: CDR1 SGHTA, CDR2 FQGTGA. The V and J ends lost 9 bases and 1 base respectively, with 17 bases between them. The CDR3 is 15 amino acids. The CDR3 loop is CASSQRGLGTDTQYF. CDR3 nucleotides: TGTGCCAGTAGCCAGAGGGGGTTGGGCACAGATACGCAGTATTTT.

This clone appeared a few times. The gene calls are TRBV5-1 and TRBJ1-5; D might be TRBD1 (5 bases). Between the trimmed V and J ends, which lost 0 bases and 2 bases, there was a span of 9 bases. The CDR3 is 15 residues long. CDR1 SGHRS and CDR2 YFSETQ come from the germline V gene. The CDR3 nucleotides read TGCGCCAGCAGCTTGGACGGGGGGGGCAATCAGCCCCAGCATTTT. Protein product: CASSLDGGGNQPQHF.